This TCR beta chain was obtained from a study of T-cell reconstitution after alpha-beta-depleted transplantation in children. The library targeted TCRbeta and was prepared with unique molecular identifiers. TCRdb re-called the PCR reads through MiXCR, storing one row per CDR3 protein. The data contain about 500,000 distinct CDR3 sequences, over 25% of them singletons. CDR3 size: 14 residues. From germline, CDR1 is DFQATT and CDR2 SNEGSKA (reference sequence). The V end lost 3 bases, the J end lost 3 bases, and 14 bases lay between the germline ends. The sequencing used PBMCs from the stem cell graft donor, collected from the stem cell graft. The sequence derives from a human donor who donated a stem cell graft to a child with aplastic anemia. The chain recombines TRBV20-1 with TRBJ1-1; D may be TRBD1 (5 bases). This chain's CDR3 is CSARVPKGYTEAFF. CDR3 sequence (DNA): TGCAGTGCTAGGGTCCCTAAGGGGTACACTGAAGCTTTCTTT.